This TCR beta chain came from a study of T cell responses to AZD1222 COVID-19 vaccine. The assay was immunoSEQ multiplex PCR, and TCRdb's table has in-frame clones only and misses some. The table has about 120,000 clones, 70% to 90% seen once. Details on this clone: Its specificity is unknown.

Study-level points and caveats: Baseline serology detected seropositivity in only a handful of AZD1222 recipients.

This CDR3 comprises 13 residues. With V trimmed by 7 bases and J by 2 bases, 5 bases remained unmatched. Looked up from germline, CDR1 is MNHEY and CDR2 is SVGAGI. This clonotype was sampled from an adult in good health. V gene TRBV6-5 combines with J gene TRBJ2-7; TRBD1 matches 7 bases. The sequenced sample was peripheral blood, obtained on day 0 of AZD1222 vaccination. CDR3 sequence reads: CASNPTGPYEQYF. CDR3 coding DNA: TGTGCCAGCAACCCGACAGGGCCCTACGAGCAGTACTTC.